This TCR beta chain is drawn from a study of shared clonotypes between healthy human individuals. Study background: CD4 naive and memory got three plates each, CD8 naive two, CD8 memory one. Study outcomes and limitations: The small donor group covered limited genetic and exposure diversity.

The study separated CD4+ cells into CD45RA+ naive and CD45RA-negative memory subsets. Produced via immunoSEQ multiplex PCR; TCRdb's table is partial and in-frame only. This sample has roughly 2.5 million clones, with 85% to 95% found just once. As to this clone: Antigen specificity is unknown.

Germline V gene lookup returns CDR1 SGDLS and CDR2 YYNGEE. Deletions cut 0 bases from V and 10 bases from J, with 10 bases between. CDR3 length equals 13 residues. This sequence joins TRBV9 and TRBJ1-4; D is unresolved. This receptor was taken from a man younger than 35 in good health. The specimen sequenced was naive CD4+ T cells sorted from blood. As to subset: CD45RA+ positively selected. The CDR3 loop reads CASSVEEFGKLFF. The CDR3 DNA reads TGTGCCAGCAGCGTAGAAGAATTCGGAAAACTGTTTTTT.